A single sample is the source of the 27 T cell receptor beta chains below, sequenced in a study of cytomegalovirus exposure and HLA in healthy donors. The study ran its PCR with 60 Vbeta and 13 Jbeta primers. Profiled with immunoSEQ multiplex PCR; TCRdb holds only in-frame clones, not every one. The sample lists around 130,000 clones, more than 80% occurring once. Sequenced material: PBMCs. All receptors come from a woman in her 30s in good health and CMV-seropositive.

V is TRBV10-1 and J is TRBJ2-7; possible D gene TRBD2, 7 bases. Per the germline V gene, CDR1 is WNHNN and CDR2 is SYGVQD (reference sequence). This CDR3 has 17 amino acids. V was trimmed by 6 bases and J by 2 bases, leaving 23 bases between them. DNA for the CDR3: TGCGCCAGCAGCCCGGGGGGCCCCCACTCACTCACCTACGAGCAGTACTTC. Amino acids: CASSPGGPHSLTYEQYF.

The J gene is TRBJ2-5, the V gene TRBV29-1, with 9 bases matching TRBD2. The V segment lost 3 bases and the J segment 2 bases; nucleotides outside the gene matches: 10. The CDR3 has 16 amino acids. Looked up from germline, CDR1 is SQVTM and CDR2 is ANQGSEA. The CDR3 sequence: CSVDLSGGGEQETQYF. The CDR3 bases are TGCAGCGTTGATCTCTCTGGCGGGGGGGAACAAGAGACCCAGTACTTC.

This sequence joins TRBV5-1 and TRBJ2-3; TRBD1 is a possible D gene (5 bases). Deletions cut 4 bases from V and 0 bases from J, with 12 bases between. This CDR3 has 15 amino acids. Germline V gene sequence: CDR1 SGHRS, CDR2 YFSETQ. The CDR3 bases are TGCGCCAGCAGCCCCTGGACAATAAGCACAGATACGCAGTATTTT. Protein product: CASSPWTISTDTQYF.

The gene calls are TRBV5-4 and TRBJ2-2; D might be TRBD1 (5 bases). Germline CDR1 and CDR2: SGHNT and YYREEE (reference sequence). The V gene lost 4 bases and the J gene lost 0 bases, with 10 bases spanning the gap. The CDR3 contains 15 residues. The CDR3: CASSPKGPNTGELFF. CDR3 DNA: TGTGCCAGCAGCCCGAAGGGGCCGAACACCGGGGAGCTGTTTTTT.

V is TRBV6-1 and J is TRBJ1-2; the D is unclear. The V and J ends lost 7 bases and 4 bases respectively, with 10 bases between them. This CDR3 is built from 12 residues. Germline V lookup: CDR1 MNHNS, CDR2 SASEGT. The CDR3, as DNA: TGTGCCAGCAAGGAGCTTCGCTATGGCTACACCTTC. Translating it yields CASKELRYGYTF.

The chain couples TRBV19 to TRBJ1-1; the match to TRBD1 covers 7 bases. CDR1 LNHDA and CDR2 SQIVND come from the germline V gene (reference sequence). Losses at the gene ends were 6 bases for V and 1 base for J; bases not matched to a gene: 11. This CDR3 has 16 amino acids. DNA for the CDR3: TGTGCCAGTAGCCATATCCCCGGGACAGAGAACACTGAAGCTTTCTTT. Translated, it gives CASSHIPGTENTEAFF.

The chain is built from TRBV9 and TRBJ1-4; D perhaps matches TRBD1 (6 bases). The V gene lost 0 bases and the J gene lost 4 bases, with 13 bases spanning the gap. This CDR3 has 16 amino acids. The V gene's germline CDR1 is SGDLS and CDR2 YYNGEE. CDR3 DNA: TGTGCCAGCAGCGTAGGTATAACAGGGCTTAATGAAAAACTGTTTTTT. The encoded protein is CASSVGITGLNEKLFF.

The chain couples TRBV5-1 to TRBJ2-6; the D gene is possibly TRBD2 (5 bases). Per the germline V gene, CDR1 is SGHRS and CDR2 is YFSETQ. This CDR3 spans 19 amino acids. Trimming took 4 bases from V and 1 from J, leaving 21 bases between them. CDR3 loop: CASSVARSTGGSGANVLTF. The DNA for the CDR3 is TGCGCCAGCAGCGTTGCTCGATCCACGGGCGGGTCTGGGGCCAACGTCCTGACTTTC.

CDR3 coding DNA: TGCGCCAGCAGCCCACGACTAGCGGGAGCGAGTACCGGGGAGCTGTTTTTT. As protein: CASSPRLAGASTGELFF. The chain is built from TRBV5-1 and TRBJ2-2; TRBD2 aligns across 12 bases. The germline V gene has CDR1 SGHRS and CDR2 YFSETQ. There are 17 residues in the CDR3. Unmatched junction bases numbered 9, after V lost 4 bases and J lost 5 bases.

The V gene is TRBV5-1, the J gene TRBJ2-5; TRBD1 matches at 7 bases. CDR3 length: 15 amino acids. Germline V gives CDR1 SGHRS, CDR2 YFSETQ. V shed 4 bases and J 5 bases; nucleotides not matched to a gene: 11. The CDR3 bases are TGCGCCAGCAGCCAGACAGGGTCCCGAGGGGAGACCCAGTACTTC. This sequence encodes CASSQTGSRGETQYF.

The rearrangement joins TRBV6-1 to TRBJ1-1; D is possibly TRBD1 (6 bases). Germline CDR1 is MNHNS and CDR2 is SASEGT. This CDR3 comprises 13 residues. V lost 3 bases and J 3 bases, leaving 8 bases between the germline ends. The chain's CDR3 is CASSDRTDTEAFF. The CDR3 DNA follows: TGTGCCAGCAGTGATAGGACAGACACTGAAGCTTTCTTT.

The chain employs TRBV2 and TRBJ1-1; 7 bases are shared with TRBD1. The CDR3 totals 14 residues. Germline lookup yields CDR1 SNHLY and CDR2 FYNNEI. V shed 6 bases, J shed 1 base, and the junction held 5 bases outside the gene matches. The CDR3 coding sequence is TGTGCCAGCAGGGCTTGGACAGGGAACACTGAAGCTTTCTTT. Its protein is CASRAWTGNTEAFF. Combining the CDR3 with reference TRBV2 and TRBJ1-1 gives the whole variable domain EPEVTQTPSHQVTQMGQEVILRCVPISNHLYFYWYRQILGQKVEFLVSFYNNEISEKSEIFDDQFSVERPDGSNFTLKIRSTKLEDSAMYFCASRAWTGNTEAFFGQGTRLTVV.

V and J are TRBV19 and TRBJ1-1, with 7 positions matching TRBD1. CDR1 LNHDA and CDR2 SQIVND come from the germline V gene (reference sequence). Trimming at V came to 5 bases and at J to 2 bases, leaving 5 bases not matched to a gene. This CDR3 is built from 14 residues. In DNA form, the CDR3 reads TGTGCCAGTAGTTTCGGGACAGCTAACACTGAAGCTTTCTTT. This gives the protein CASSFGTANTEAFF.

The chain couples TRBV19 to TRBJ1-2, with D perhaps TRBD1 (5 bases). This CDR3 is built from 14 residues. Germline values: CDR1 LNHDA, CDR2 SQIVND (reference sequence). With 5 bases removed from V and 5 bases from J, the gap between germline ends came to 15 bases. CDR3 DNA: TGTGCCAGTAGTTCCGCAGGGTTCGGGTATGGCTACACCTTC. It specifies CASSSAGFGYGYTF.

The gene calls are TRBV27 and TRBJ1-5, with TRBD1 identical over 11 bases. Germline CDR1 MNHEY, CDR2 SMNVEV (reference sequence). V lost 6 bases to trimming and J lost 7 bases; unmatched junction nucleotides: 11. CDR3 length: 16 amino acids. The CDR3 protein is CASSRSGTGGLQPQHF. The CDR3 region has the DNA TGTGCCAGCAGCCGCTCCGGGACAGGGGGTTTACAGCCCCAGCATTTT.

This sequence joins TRBV27 and TRBJ1-5, with D possibly TRBD1 on 6 matching bases. Germline assignment: CDR1 MNHEY and CDR2 SMNVEV (reference sequence). The V gene lost 4 bases and the J gene lost 0 bases, with 22 bases spanning the gap. This CDR3 has 19 residues. In DNA, the CDR3 is TGTGCCAGCAGTTCGGGGCCTTCCGCCTTCAGGGGTAGCAATCAGCCCCAGCATTTT. This codes for CASSSGPSAFRGSNQPQHF.

The CDR3 nucleotides read TGTGCCAGCACTCTAACGAGCCTGAATGGTCAGCCCCAGCATTTT. Amino acids: CASTLTSLNGQPQHF. V is TRBV6-1 and J is TRBJ1-5; D uncertain. The length of the CDR3 is 15 residues. Between the trimmed V and J ends, which lost 7 bases and 6 bases, there was a span of 19 bases. Germline CDR1 and CDR2: MNHNS and SASEGT.

The V and J genes are TRBV5-8 and TRBJ1-2, with D possibly matching TRBD1 (5 bases). V was clipped by 5 bases and J by 6 bases, with 17 bases between them. The CDR3 runs to 14 residues. Germline assignment: CDR1 SGHTS and CDR2 YDEGEE. CDR3 region: CASRPGGVYNGYTF. The CDR3 bases are TGTGCCAGCAGGCCTGGAGGGGTGTATAATGGCTACACCTTC.

This clone was observed a handful of times. This sequence joins TRBV7-9 and TRBJ1-4; TRBD1 matches 9 bases. CDR1 SEHNR and CDR2 FQNEAQ come from the germline V gene (reference sequence). Trimming at V came to 4 bases and at J to 11 bases, leaving 11 bases not matched to a gene. The CDR3 loop spans 15 amino acids. CDR3 nucleotides: TGTGCCAGCAGCTCGGGACAGGGACCGGGAGATAAACTGTTTTTT. Translation gives CASSSGQGPGDKLFF.

V is TRBV5-1 and J is TRBJ1-5; D might be TRBD1 (5 bases). The germline V and J ends were trimmed by 3 bases and 1 base, with 20 bases remaining between them. This CDR3 has 18 amino acids. Germline V gives CDR1 SGHRS, CDR2 YFSETQ. CDR3 in DNA: TGCGCCAGCAGCTCAGGGCAGAAGGGCGTTATAAGCAATCAGCCCCAGCATTTT. This translates into CASSSGQKGVISNQPQHF.

The V gene is TRBV6-6, the J gene TRBJ1-4; the D gene is possibly TRBD1 (6 bases). The V end was cut by 3 bases, the J end by 8 bases, with 16 bases between. CDR1 MNHNY and CDR2 SVGAGI come from the germline V gene (reference sequence). The length of the CDR3 is 15 residues. The CDR3 is CASSYSKQGGEKLFF. For the CDR3, the DNA is TGTGCCAGCAGTTATTCCAAACAGGGCGGCGAAAAACTGTTTTTT.

The DNA for the CDR3 is TGTGCCTGGGGCCATGGACAGGCGATCTACGAGCAGTACTTC. This gives the protein CAWGHGQAIYEQYF. The chain recombines TRBV30 with TRBJ2-7; 7 nucleotides line up with TRBD1. CDR3 length: 14 residues. V lost 5 bases to trimming and J lost 3 bases; unmatched junction nucleotides: 10. Germline loops: CDR1 GTSNPN, CDR2 SVGIG (reference sequence).

V usage is TRBV5-1 and J usage is TRBJ1-1; D might be TRBD1 (5 bases). Trimming left V 4 bases short and J 6 bases short, with 16 bases between. Germline values: CDR1 SGHRS, CDR2 YFSETQ. CDR3 length: 14 amino acids. The CDR3 is CASSLLGGSSEAFF. In DNA, the CDR3 is TGCGCCAGCAGCCTACTGGGGGGAAGCTCTGAAGCTTTCTTT.

This clone showed up just a few times. V usage is TRBV2 and J usage is TRBJ2-1; D uncertain. The CDR3 is 12 amino acids. Germline V gene lookup returns CDR1 SNHLY and CDR2 FYNNEI. V dropped 4 bases and J dropped 4 bases, with 5 bases sitting between them. CDR3 in amino acids: CASSGVYNEQFF. CDR3 bases: TGTGCCAGCAGTGGAGTGTACAATGAGCAGTTCTTC. The full variable domain, completed using reference TRBV2 and TRBJ2-1, is EPEVTQTPSHQVTQMGQEVILRCVPISNHLYFYWYRQILGQKVEFLVSFYNNEISEKSEIFDDQFSVERPDGSNFTLKIRSTKLEDSAMYFCASSGVYNEQFFGPGTRLTVL.

The chain couples TRBV9 to TRBJ2-2, with a weak D call TRBD1 (6 bases). With 6 bases removed from V and 0 bases from J, the gap between germline ends came to 15 bases. The CDR3 extends over 16 amino acids. Germline V gene lookup returns CDR1 SGDLS and CDR2 YYNGEE. The CDR3: CASTKGAGANTGELFF. DNA of the CDR3: TGTGCCAGCACAAAAGGGGCAGGGGCGAACACCGGGGAGCTGTTTTTT.

Only one count was recorded for this clone. This chain links TRBV5-1 with TRBJ1-5; D gene ambiguous. The CDR3 is 15 residues long. V was clipped by 0 bases and J by 4 bases, with 11 bases between them. Per germline, CDR1 SGHRS and CDR2 YFSETQ. CDR3: CASSLEVGENQPQHF. CDR3 DNA: TGCGCCAGCAGCTTGGAGGTCGGGGAGAATCAGCCCCAGCATTTT.

The chain employs TRBV19 and TRBJ1-5; unclear D gene. The CDR3 has 12 amino acids. V was cut by 6 bases and J by 14 bases, with 17 bases left in between. Germline V gene sequence: CDR1 LNHDA, CDR2 SQIVND (reference sequence). The CDR3 region has the DNA TGTGCCAGTAGCCCCGCGAGGACTCCTGAGCATTTT. It is translated as CASSPARTPEHF.